These T cell receptor beta chains were read from a single sample in a study of T cells in Graves' hyperthyroidism and ophthalmopathy. TCRdb ran MiXCR on the multiplex PCR reads and lists one entry per CDR3 protein. The table has about 560,000 distinct CDR3 sequences, over 15% seen once. Sequencing was carried out using blood. All receptors come from a woman aged 18-29 years with Graves' hyperthyroidism. Each CDR3 is given with its conserved first and last residue. D genes are given only for firm matches. Not every row has a clone size; where given, it reads once, few, many or a size class.

>-|TRBV10-3|TRBJ1-2|many
TGTGCCATCACCGGAGCGGCCCCTGGCTACACCTTC
CAITGAAPGYTF
>TRBD2|TRBV6-2/TRBV6-3|TRBJ2-7|-
TGTGCCAGCAGTTACGGCCCCGTACTAGCGGTCTCCTACGAGCAGTACTTC
CASSYGPVLAVSYEQYF
>-|TRBV28|TRBJ1-5|few
TGTGCCAGCAGTTTAATCGGCGGGGTCAGGCAGCCCCAGCATTTT
CASSLIGGVRQPQHF
>-|TRBV12-3/TRBV12-4|TRBJ2-5|few
TGTGCCAGCAGTGCGGGACATCTTCCCGAGACCCAGTACTTC
CASSAGHLPETQYF
>-|TRBV29-1|TRBJ2-2|few
TGCAGCGTTGAGGCGGGCCAGAACACCGGGGAGCTGTTTTTT
CSVEAGQNTGELFF
>TRBD1|TRBV7-8|TRBJ1-3|-
TGTGCCAGCAGCCCTACAGGGGCTCGTGGAAACACCATATATTTT
CASSPTGARGNTIYF
>TRBD1|TRBV20-1|TRBJ1-5|many
TGCAGTGCTTACGGACAGGGGAATCAGCCCCAGCATTTT
CSAYGQGNQPQHF
>-|TRBV27|TRBJ1-5|many
TGTGCCAGCAGTTCAAGGGGAAATCAGCCCCAGCATTTT
CASSSRGNQPQHF
>TRBD2|TRBV15|TRBJ2-7|many
TGTGCCACCAGCAGAGATGCGAGCGGGGGACCCGAGCAGTACTTC
CATSRDASGGPEQYF
>-|TRBV20-1|TRBJ1-1|-
TGCAGTGCTAGTCGCAAGGGAGGCTCTGAAGCTTTCTTT
CSASRKGGSEAFF
>-|TRBV6-2/TRBV6-3|TRBJ2-7|many
TGTGCCAGCGGAACCGGGACGAGCTCCTACGAGCAGTACTTC
CASGTGTSSYEQYF
>-|TRBV5-1|TRBJ1-2|few
TGCGCCAGCACCCTCCAGCCTTCGGACTATGGCTACACCTTC
CASTLQPSDYGYTF
>TRBD1|TRBV27|TRBJ2-2|-
TGTGCCAGCCGCGGGGACAGGGAACTGAACACCGGGGAGCTGTTTTTT
CASRGDRELNTGELFF
>TRBD1|TRBV6-2/TRBV6-3|TRBJ1-2|few
TGTGCCAGCAGCTTTACAGGGGGCGCTGACTATGGCTACACCTTC
CASSFTGGADYGYTF
>-|TRBV7-3|TRBJ2-1|-
TGTGCCAGCAGCACCGGATCTTCCAATGAGCAGTTCTTC
CASSTGSSNEQFF
>-|TRBV6-1|TRBJ2-2|-
TGTGCCAGCAGTCTCCGACCCCCCGGGGAGCTGTTTTTT
CASSLRPPGELFF
>-|TRBV19|TRBJ1-1|many
TGTGCCAGTAGCTACCTGGACAGTATGAACACTGAAGCTTTCTTT
CASSYLDSMNTEAFF
>-|TRBV12-3/TRBV12-4|TRBJ1-4|many
TGTGCCAGTAGTCAGGGGCCGGTTAATGAAAAACTGTTTTTT
CASSQGPVNEKLFF
>-|TRBV3-1|TRBJ1-1|many
TGTGCCAGCAGCCATAAGCGCGGCACTGAAGCTTTCTTT
CASSHKRGTEAFF
>-|TRBV10-2|TRBJ1-5|many
TGCGCCAGCAGTGAGTCTTTCGGGGCTCTGAGCAATCAGCCCCAGCATTTT
CASSESFGALSNQPQHF